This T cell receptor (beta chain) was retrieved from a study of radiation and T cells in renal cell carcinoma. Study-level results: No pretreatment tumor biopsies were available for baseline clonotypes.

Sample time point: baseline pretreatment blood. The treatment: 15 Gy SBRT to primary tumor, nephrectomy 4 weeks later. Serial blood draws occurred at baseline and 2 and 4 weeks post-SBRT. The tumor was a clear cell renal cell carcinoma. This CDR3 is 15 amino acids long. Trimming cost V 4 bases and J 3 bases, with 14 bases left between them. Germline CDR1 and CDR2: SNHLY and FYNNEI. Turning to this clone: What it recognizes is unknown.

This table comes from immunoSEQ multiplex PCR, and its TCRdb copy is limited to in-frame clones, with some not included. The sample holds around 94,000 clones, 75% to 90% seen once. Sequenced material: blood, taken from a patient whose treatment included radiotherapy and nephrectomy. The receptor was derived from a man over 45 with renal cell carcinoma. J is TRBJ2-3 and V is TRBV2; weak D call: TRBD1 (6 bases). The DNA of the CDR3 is TGTGCCAGCAGTGCCCAGGGGAGAGGAACAGATACGCAGTATTTT. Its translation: CASSAQGRGTDTQYF.